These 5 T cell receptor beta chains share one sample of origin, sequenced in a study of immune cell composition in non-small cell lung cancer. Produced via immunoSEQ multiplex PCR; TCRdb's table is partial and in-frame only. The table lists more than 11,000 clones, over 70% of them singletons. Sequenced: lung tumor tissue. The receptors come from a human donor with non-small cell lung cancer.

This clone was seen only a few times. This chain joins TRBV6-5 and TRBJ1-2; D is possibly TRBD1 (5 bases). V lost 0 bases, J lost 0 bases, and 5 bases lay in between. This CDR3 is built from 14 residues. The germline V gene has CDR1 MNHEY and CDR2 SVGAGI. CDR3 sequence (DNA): TGTGCCAGCAGTTACTCGGACACTAACTATGGCTACACCTTC. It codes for CASSYSDTNYGYTF.

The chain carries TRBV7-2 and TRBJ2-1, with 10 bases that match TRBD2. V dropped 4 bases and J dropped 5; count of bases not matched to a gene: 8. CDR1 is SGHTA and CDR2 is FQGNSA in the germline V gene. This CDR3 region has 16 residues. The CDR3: CASSSGLAETNNEQFF. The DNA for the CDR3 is TGTGCCAGCAGCTCCGGACTAGCGGAGACAAACAATGAGCAGTTCTTC.

The DNA for the CDR3 is TGTGCCAGCAGTCCCTCCGGGATAAGGGAGACCGGGGAGCTGTTTTTT. It yields the protein CASSPSGIRETGELFF. This rearrangement joins TRBV28 to TRBJ2-2; TRBD2 is a possible D gene (5 bases). Trimming stripped 5 bases from V and 5 bases from J, with 18 bases between. Germline V gene sequence: CDR1 MDHEN, CDR2 SYDVKM. The CDR3 consists of 16 residues.

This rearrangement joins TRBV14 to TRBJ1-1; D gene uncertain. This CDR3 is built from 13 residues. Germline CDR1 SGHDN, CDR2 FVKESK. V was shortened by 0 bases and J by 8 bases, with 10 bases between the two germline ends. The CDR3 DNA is TGTGCCAGCAGCCAAGAAACCGTTACCGAAGCTTTCTTT. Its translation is CASSQETVTEAFF.

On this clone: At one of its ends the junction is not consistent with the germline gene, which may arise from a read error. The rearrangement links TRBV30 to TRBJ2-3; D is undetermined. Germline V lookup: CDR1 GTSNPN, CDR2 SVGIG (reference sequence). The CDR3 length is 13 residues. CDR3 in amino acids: CVWTPPAPRTQYF. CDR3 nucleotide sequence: TGTGTCTGGACCCCCCCGGCCCCGCGTACGCAGTATTTT.